Listed here is a single TCR beta chain. Libraries were prepared by immunoSEQ multiplex PCR; TCRdb keeps only in-frame clonotypes and omits some of them. The repertoire includes 2 million to 3 million clones, approximately 93% of them detected once, and 0.36% sits in the top ten. CDR3 size: 13 residues. Germline CDR1 SGHRS, CDR2 YFSETQ. V was cut by 2 bases and J by 2 bases, with 6 bases left in between. The source of the sample is a study of shared clonotypes between healthy human individuals. V usage is TRBV5-1 and J usage is TRBJ2-3; D gene unclear. This clonotype was sampled from a man younger than 35 in good health. Some clones in this sample may be carry-over from other donors' samples. Sequencing was done on a sample of naive CD4+ T cells from PBMCs. The subset is: CD45RA+ positively selected. Here the CDR3 DNA reads TGCGCCAGCAGCTTATCCGACACAGATACGCAGTATTTT. It yields the protein CASSLSDTDTQYF.